This TCR beta chain came from a study of T-cell reconstitution after alpha-beta-depleted transplantation in children. Preparation of the TCRbeta library was carried out with unique molecular identifiers. One entry per CDR3 protein results from TCRdb running MiXCR on the PCR reads. In the table there are under 350,000 distinct CDR3 sequences, approximately 9.6% of which are singletons. This clonotype appeared many times. Germline V gene sequence: CDR1 MNHNY, CDR2 SVGAGI (reference sequence). Trimming removed 6 bases from V and 4 bases from J, with 12 bases in between. The CDR3 is 13 amino acids. The material was PBMCs from the stem cell graft donor, obtained from the stem cell graft. This receptor was obtained from a human donor who donated a stem cell graft to a child with SCID. The rearrangement links TRBV6-6 to TRBJ1-1; TRBD1 is a possible D gene (6 bases). For the CDR3, the DNA is TGTGCCAGCAGCCTCGACAGGTCCACTGAAGCTTTCTTT. It is translated as CASSLDRSTEAFF.